One and the same sample provided the 13 T cell receptor beta chains below, sequenced in a study of shared clonotypes between healthy human individuals. CD45RO-negative cells were positively selected for CCR7, leaving out terminally differentiated effector memory CD45RA+ cells. TCRdb keeps only in-frame clones here, not all; method: immunoSEQ multiplex PCR. Altogether approximately 840,000 clones are present, around 96% being singletons, with the ten largest covering approximately 0.2%. The sequencing input was naive CD8+ T cells sorted from blood. These receptor sequences come from a man in his thirties or forties in good health.

V is TRBV28 and J is TRBJ2-1, with 8 bases fitting TRBD1. J lost 2 bases, V lost 6 bases, and 9 bases had no gene match. This CDR3 has 16 amino acids. Germline CDR1 is MDHEN and CDR2 is SYDVKM. CDR3 protein: CASRKIQGAPYNEQFF. CDR3 nucleotide sequence: TGTGCCAGCAGAAAGATTCAGGGGGCGCCCTACAATGAGCAGTTCTTC. Supplemented by reference TRBV28 and TRBJ2-1, the full variable domain reads DVKVTQSSRYLVKRTGEKVFLECVQDMDHENMFWYRQDPGLGLRLIYFSYDVKMKEKGDIPEGYSVSREKKERFSLILESASTNQTSMYLCASRKIQGAPYNEQFFGPGTRLTVL.

V is TRBV11-2 and J is TRBJ1-3, with 7 bases fitting TRBD1. Unmatched junction bases numbered 11, after V lost 3 bases and J lost 3 bases. CDR1 SGHAT and CDR2 FQNNGV come from the germline V gene. This CDR3 has 17 amino acids. Here the CDR3 reads CASSFDRDYVFGNTIYF. CDR3 nucleotide sequence: TGTGCCAGCAGCTTTGACAGGGACTACGTTTTTGGAAACACCATATATTTT. Full variable domain (outside the CDR3, taken from reference TRBV11-2 and TRBJ1-3): EAGVAQSPRYKIIEKRQSVAFWCNPISGHATLYWYQQILGQGPKLLIQFQNNGVVDDSQLPKDRFSAERLKGVDSTLKIQPAKLEDSAVYLCASSFDRDYVFGNTIYFGEGSWLTVV.

The V gene is TRBV10-3, the J gene TRBJ2-7; D uncertain. V was shortened by 8 bases and J by 1 base, with 18 bases between the two germline ends. The germline gives CDR1 ENHRY, CDR2 SYGVKD. The CDR3 length is 15 residues. CDR3 loop: CAIAIPGPNSYEQYF. The CDR3 coding sequence is TGTGCCATCGCCATACCTGGACCCAATTCCTACGAGCAGTACTTC.

With regard to this clone: Other nucleotide sequences from this sample produce the same CDR3. This sequence joins TRBV6-5 and TRBJ2-3; 8 nucleotides match TRBD2. The CDR3 totals 13 residues. The germline V gene encodes CDR1 MNHEY and CDR2 SVGAGI. V was pared by 8 bases and J by 0 bases, with 1 base of the junction left unmatched. CDR3 sequence (DNA): TGTGCCAGCTCTAGCGGGAGCACAGATACGCAGTATTTT. It yields the protein CASSSGSTDTQYF.

The chain employs TRBV18 and TRBJ2-3; TRBD2 agrees at 8 bases. The V and J ends lost 2 bases and 4 bases, in that order; junction bases with no gene match: 26. Per germline, CDR1 KGHSH and CDR2 LQKENI. This CDR3 has 22 residues. CDR3 protein: CASSPSSGGRGASRLGPDTQYF. The DNA of the CDR3 is TGTGCCAGCTCACCATCAAGCGGGGGACGTGGGGCTAGCAGGTTGGGTCCAGATACGCAGTATTTT. Full variable domain (missing parts from reference TRBV18 and TRBJ2-3): NAGVMQNPRHLVRRRGQEARLRCSPMKGHSHVYWYRQLPEEGLKFMVYLQKENIIDESGMPKERFSAEFPKEGPSILRIQQVVRGDSAAYFCASSPSSGGRGASRLGPDTQYFGPGTRLTVL.

As for this clone: Distinct nucleotide sequences in the sample also encode this CDR3. The rearrangement joins TRBV9 to TRBJ1-1, with D possibly TRBD1 on 6 matching bases. Trimming removed 0 bases from V and 5 bases from J, with 11 bases in between. Germline-derived CDR1 and CDR2 are SGDLS and YYNGEE. The CDR3 consists of 14 residues. The CDR3 DNA reads TGTGCCAGCAGCGTAGGGCAGGGGAATACTGAAGCTTTCTTT. Its protein is CASSVGQGNTEAFF.

V is TRBV14 and J is TRBJ1-2; no clear D gene. The length of the CDR3 is 9 residues. The V gene lost 10 bases and the J gene lost 6 bases, with 6 bases spanning the gap. Per germline, CDR1 SGHDN and CDR2 FVKESK. The CDR3 region has the DNA TGTGCCACCGTCAATGGCTACACCTTC. Its translation: CATVNGYTF. The full variable domain, its missing parts supplied by reference TRBV14 and TRBJ1-2, is EAGVTQFPSHSVIEKGQTVTLRCDPISGHDNLYWYRRVMGKEIKFLLHFVKESKQDESGMPNNRFLAERTGGTYSTLKVQPAELEDSGVYFCATVNGYTFGSGTRLTVV.

The V and J genes are TRBV6-4 and TRBJ2-2; D gene unclear. The CDR3 length is 15 residues. V lost 4 bases, J lost 1 base, and 10 bases lay in between. Per germline, CDR1 MRHNA and CDR2 SNTAGT. CDR3 sequence reads: CASSASRQNTGELFF. The CDR3 DNA reads TGTGCCAGCAGTGCATCGAGACAGAACACCGGGGAGCTGTTTTTT.

This sequence joins TRBV2 and TRBJ2-7; TRBD2 might be the D (5 bases). Deletions cut 8 bases from V and 0 bases from J, with 14 bases between. Germline V gene lookup returns CDR1 SNHLY and CDR2 FYNNEI. The CDR3 consists of 14 residues. DNA for the CDR3: TGTGCCAGCGAGGTAGCGACCGGCTCCTACGAGCAGTACTTC. Its protein product is CASEVATGSYEQYF.

The chain has TRBV14 and TRBJ1-2, with D hard to call. The CDR3 length is 12 residues. V was pared by 6 bases and J by 8 bases, with 13 bases between. CDR1 is SGHDN and CDR2 is FVKESK in the germline V gene. As DNA, the CDR3 is TGTGCCAGCAGGGACTCCCTCGGGGGCTACACCTTC. This codes for CASRDSLGGYTF.

The chain combines TRBV7-2 with TRBJ2-7; TRBD2 aligns across 13 bases. This CDR3 contains 18 residues. With 6 bases clipped from V and 0 bases from J, the junction kept 11 bases outside the gene matches. Germline V CDR1 and CDR2: SGHTA, FQGNSA. In DNA form, the CDR3 reads TGTGCCAGCAGTCATCCCGGGACTAGCGGGGTGAGCTCCTACGAGCAGTACTTC. Amino acid sequence: CASSHPGTSGVSSYEQYF.

This chain joins TRBV30 and TRBJ2-5, with D maybe TRBD1 (6 bases). V was clipped by 4 bases and J by 1 base, with 19 bases between them. Germline V gene lookup returns CDR1 GTSNPN and CDR2 SVGIG (reference sequence). The CDR3 spans 16 residues. Here the CDR3 DNA reads TGTGCCTGGACTCCGCCAGGGGCCACCATCCAAGAGACCCAGTACTTC. It encodes CAWTPPGATIQETQYF.

The gene calls are TRBV6-6 and TRBJ2-1; D not resolved. The CDR3 consists of 12 residues. Germline V lookup: CDR1 MNHNY, CDR2 SVGAGI (reference sequence). V was pared by 2 bases and J by 8 bases, with 7 bases between. In DNA, the CDR3 is TGTGCCAGCAGTTACGGCTCTGATGAGCAGTTCTTC. Protein product: CASSYGSDEQFF.